This passage covers 17 T cell receptor beta chains from one sample sequenced in a study of T cell responses to AZD1222 COVID-19 vaccine. TCRdb's copy holds only in-frame clones and misses some; the assay was immunoSEQ multiplex PCR. The profile shows approximately 120,000 clones, around 93% of them singletons. Sequencing was performed on peripheral blood, taken on day 0 of AZD1222 vaccination. Every receptor here comes from an adult in good health.

The chain joins TRBV28 to TRBJ1-1; possibly TRBD1 for D (5 bases). Between the trimmed V and J ends, which lost 2 bases and 5 bases, there was a span of 15 bases. The CDR3 is 15 amino acids. Germline CDR1 MDHEN, CDR2 SYDVKM. This CDR3 is CASSLSVRGGTEAFF. As DNA, the CDR3 is TGTGCCAGCAGTTTAAGTGTCCGGGGGGGGACTGAAGCTTTCTTT.

This clone was detected once. The V call is TRBV29-1, the J call TRBJ1-2; 7 bases agree with TRBD1. The germline CDR1 and CDR2 sequences are SQVTM and ANQGSEA. The junction had 6 bases not matched to a gene; V was cut back by 4 bases and J by 1 base. This CDR3 comprises 14 residues. The CDR3 bases are TGCAGCGTTGTACTTCCAGGGGGTAACTATGGCTACACCTTC. Protein product: CSVVLPGGNYGYTF.

J is TRBJ1-1 and V is TRBV5-1; a possible D gene is TRBD1 (6 bases). In germline, CDR1 is SGHRS, CDR2 YFSETQ. With 2 bases removed from V and 1 base from J, the gap between germline ends came to 9 bases. The CDR3 runs 14 residues. For the CDR3, the DNA is TGCGCCAGCAGCTTCCAGGGGCCGAACACTGAAGCTTTCTTT. Translating gives CASSFQGPNTEAFF.

The CDR3 bases are TGTGCCAGCAGCCGGGACCTGATGGATACGCAGTATTTT. This translates into CASSRDLMDTQYF. The rearrangement uses TRBV4-2 and TRBJ2-3, with D perhaps TRBD1 or TRBD2 (5 bases each). The V gene lost 4 bases and the J gene lost 6 bases, with 11 bases spanning the gap. Per germline, CDR1 LGHNA and CDR2 YNFKEQ. This CDR3 spans 13 amino acids.

The rearrangement joins TRBV12-1 to TRBJ1-2; the D segment call TRBD1 is taken from the table without a DNA check. TRBV12-1 is labeled a pseudogene. The CDR3 is 15 amino acids. The CDR3 DNA reads as TGTGCCAGCAGCTTTACAACAGGGGTTTATGATGGCTACACCTTC. Translating gives CASSFTTGVYDGYTF.

This CDR3 reads CASSSDGLNYGYTF. The CDR3 nucleotides read TGTGCCAGCAGTTCCGACGGTCTTAACTATGGCTACACCTTC. The V gene is TRBV6-6, the J gene TRBJ1-2; D is ambiguous. Germline V gene lookup returns CDR1 MNHNY and CDR2 SVGAGI (reference sequence). Trimming shortened V by 4 bases and J by 1 base, and 10 bases separated the two germline ends. The CDR3 is 14 residues long.

This chain joins TRBV5-5 and TRBJ1-6; perhaps TRBD1 as D (5 bases). V lost 2 bases to trimming and J lost 0 bases, with 12 bases between them. This CDR3 spans 17 amino acids. The V gene's germline CDR1 is SGHKS and CDR2 YYEKEE (reference sequence). The CDR3 region has the DNA TGTGCCAGCAGCTTAACGGGACTAAGCTCCTATAATTCACCCCTCCACTTT. Its protein is CASSLTGLSSYNSPLHF.

The rearrangement links TRBV6-1 to TRBJ2-3, with 10 bases identical to TRBD1. The V gene's germline CDR1 is MNHNS and CDR2 SASEGT. The length of the CDR3 is 14 residues. Unmatched junction bases numbered 1, after V lost 3 bases and J lost 4 bases. CDR3 nucleotide sequence: TGTGCCAGCAGTGATGGACAGGGGGCAGATACGCAGTATTTT. Amino acids: CASSDGQGADTQYF.

V gene TRBV30 combines with J gene TRBJ1-4; a possible D gene is TRBD1 (5 bases). CDR3 size: 11 residues. Looked up from germline, CDR1 is GTSNPN and CDR2 is SVGIG (reference sequence). The V end was cut by 2 bases, the J end by 15 bases, with 13 bases between. In DNA form, the CDR3 reads TGTGCCTGGAGTTTTCGGACAAACGTGTTTTTT. It encodes CAWSFRTNVFF.

This chain joins TRBV4-3 and TRBJ2-1; D gene ambiguous. The CDR3 is 17 residues long. Germline V CDR1 and CDR2: LGHNA, YSLEER. V was cut by 0 bases and J by 5 bases, with 17 bases left in between. The CDR3 nucleotides read TGCGCCAGCAGCCAAGAGATATCAGTAGCCCTAAACAATGAGCAGTTCTTC. Translation: CASSQEISVALNNEQFF.

The V gene is TRBV24-1, the J gene TRBJ2-1; 9 bases line up with TRBD2. The J segment lost 8 bases and the V segment lost 3 bases, leaving 13 bases of the junction unmatched. The length of the CDR3 is 17 residues. The germline gives CDR1 KGHDR, CDR2 SFDVKD. CDR3 in amino acids: CATSDGGGRAAFHEQFF. In DNA form, the CDR3 reads TGTGCCACCAGTGATGGCGGCGGGAGGGCCGCATTCCATGAGCAGTTCTTC.

The genes are TRBV15 and TRBJ1-2, with D possibly being TRBD1 (5 bases). The CDR3 has 15 amino acids. Germline V gives CDR1 LNHNV, CDR2 YYDKDF (reference sequence). V dropped 0 bases and J dropped 0 bases, with 8 bases sitting between them. The CDR3 sequence: CATSRDRGTNYGYTF. CDR3 nucleotides: TGTGCCACCAGCAGAGATAGGGGAACTAACTATGGCTACACCTTC.

This chain joins TRBV2 and TRBJ2-2; D gene uncertain. From germline, CDR1 is SNHLY and CDR2 FYNNEI. Deletions cut 7 bases from V and 8 bases from J, with 23 bases between. CDR3 size: 16 residues. This CDR3 reads CASKAGRTSVGGELFF. CDR3 nucleotide sequence: TGTGCCAGCAAAGCCGGGCGGACCTCCGTGGGGGGGGAGCTGTTTTTT.

The chain joins TRBV5-4 to TRBJ1-1; D possibly corresponds to TRBD1 (5 bases). CDR1 SGHNT and CDR2 YYREEE come from the germline V gene (reference sequence). The CDR3 sequence is 14 residues long. V lost 4 bases and J 5 bases, leaving 15 bases between the germline ends. CDR3 protein: CASSPGGGQTEAFF. CDR3 sequence (DNA): TGTGCCAGCAGCCCAGGTGGGGGTCAAACTGAAGCTTTCTTT.

V gene TRBV5-6 combines with J gene TRBJ2-2; D is ambiguous. With 2 bases removed from V and 5 bases from J, the gap between germline ends came to 19 bases. The CDR3 loop spans 17 amino acids. From germline, CDR1 is SGHDT and CDR2 YYEEEE. CDR3 sequence reads: CASSFFSGLATTGELFF. In DNA form, the CDR3 reads TGTGCCAGCAGCTTTTTTTCAGGTTTGGCTACGACCGGGGAGCTGTTTTTT.

The chain employs TRBV18 and TRBJ2-7; tentatively, D is TRBD1 or TRBD2 (5 bases each). The CDR3 contains 15 residues. V was shortened by 0 bases and J by 7 bases, with 16 bases between the two germline ends. Germline V lookup: CDR1 KGHSH, CDR2 LQKENI. The CDR3 reads CASSPPGGATGEQYF. The CDR3 coding sequence is TGTGCCAGCTCACCACCTGGTGGGGCCACGGGGGAGCAGTACTTC. Together with reference TRBV18 and TRBJ2-7, the CDR3 gives the full variable domain: NAGVMQNPRHLVRRRGQEARLRCSPMKGHSHVYWYRQLPEEGLKFMVYLQKENIIDESGMPKERFSAEFPKEGPSILRIQQVVRGDSAAYFCASSPPGGATGEQYFGPGTRLTVT.

The chain couples TRBV7-8 to TRBJ1-5; 8 nucleotides agree with TRBD1. Germline V gene data show CDR1 as SGHVS and CDR2 as FQNEAQ. The V and J ends lost 1 base and 0 bases, in that order; junction bases with no gene match: 5. CDR3 size: 17 residues. CDR3 in amino acids: CASSLVFGTGSNQPQHF. CDR3 DNA sequence: TGTGCCAGCAGCTTAGTTTTCGGGACAGGTAGCAATCAGCCCCAGCATTTT.